Sequencing of this T cell receptor (beta chain) was carried out in a study of T cells in Graves' hyperthyroidism and ophthalmopathy. Study-wide context: Sampling of peripheral blood happened at initial diagnosis, prior to any treatment. Study-level points and caveats: Stable hyperthyroidism was separated from ophthalmopathy by a model based on 13 V-J features.

The authors deemed Graves' hyperthyroidism stable absent ophthalmopathy progression within 18 months. Used for diagnoses were clinical symptoms, serum thyroxine and TRAb, thyroid ultrasound and orbital computed tomography. This clonotype has just a few counts. The target antigen is unknown. RNA transcripts served as the template for amplifying TCR beta CDR3 regions. The HTBI set primed first-round TCR CDR3 RT-PCR. Each CDR3 protein is one row after TCRdb ran MiXCR on the multiplex PCR reads. Counted here are under 400,000 distinct CDR3 sequences, roughly 25% occurring once; the ten biggest clones make up roughly 80%. Trimming took 0 bases from V and 4 from J, leaving 10 bases between them. The CDR3 is 15 amino acids. The germline gives CDR1 MNHNY, CDR2 SVGAGI (reference sequence).

The sequence derives from a man aged 50-59 years with Graves' hyperthyroidism. The specimen sequenced was blood. The chain has TRBV6-6 and TRBJ1-3, with D tentatively TRBD1 (6 bases). For the CDR3, the DNA is TGTGCCAGCAGTTACTCCCCCAGGGGAGGAAACACCATATATTTT. Amino acids: CASSYSPRGGNTIYF.